Listed below are T cell receptor beta chains from one sample, sequenced in a study of blood T cell repertoires in COVID-19. Clones were sequenced by immunoSEQ multiplex PCR, and TCRdb holds only the in-frame ones, with some missing. Among approximately 92,000 clones listed, about three quarters were seen once. Sequenced material: peripheral blood. The receptors stem from a man aged 50-59 years who had recovered from COVID-19. Each CDR3 is given with its conserved first and last residue. Each record gives: clone size, J gene, D gene, V gene, CDR3 DNA, CDR3 protein. The D gene is left open where the match is weak. Part of the rows lack a size; the others show once, few, many or a class for expanded clones.

- | TRBJ2-7 | TRBD1 | TRBV15 | TGTGCCACCAGCAGAGAAGGGACAGGCGAGCAGTACTTC | CATSREGTGEQYF
- | TRBJ2-2 | - | TRBV4-1 | TGCGCCAGCAGCCAAGATATGACAGGTGACACCGGGGAGCTGTTTTTT | CASSQDMTGDTGELFF
- | TRBJ1-1 | - | TRBV19 | TGTGCCAGTAAGCAGGATGATGGAACATCGACTGAAGCTTTCTTT | CASKQDDGTSTEAFF
- | TRBJ2-2 | TRBD2 | TRBV27 | TGTGCCAGCAGTTATGCTAGCGGGATCACCGGGGAGCTGTTTTTT | CASSYASGITGELFF
- | TRBJ2-6 | TRBD2 | TRBV11-2 | TGTGCCAGCAGCTTAGACGAGCGGGACCGGTCTGGGGCCAACGTCCTGACTTTC | CASSLDERDRSGANVLTF
- | TRBJ2-2 | TRBD1 | TRBV2 | TGTGCCAGCAGGGCACCGGGACAGAAAACCGGGGAGCTGTTTTTT | CASRAPGQKTGELFF
- | TRBJ2-2 | TRBD1 | TRBV28 | TGTGCCAGCAGTTCAGACAGGGGGCTCCCGAACACCGGGGAGCTGTTTTTT | CASSSDRGLPNTGELFF
- | TRBJ2-3 | - | TRBV28 | TGTGCCACCGGATTCAGGGGAAACACAGATACGCAGTATTTT | CATGFRGNTDTQYF
- | TRBJ1-2 | TRBD1 | TRBV5-1 | TGCGCCAGCAGCTCCTCCGGGACAGGGGGCGCCTATGGCTACACCTTC | CASSSSGTGGAYGYTF
- | TRBJ2-7 | TRBD1 | TRBV6-2/TRBV6-3 | TGTGCCAGCAGCTTCGGACAGGGGGCCTCCTACGAGCAGTACTTC | CASSFGQGASYEQYF
- | TRBJ2-6 | - | TRBV28 | TGTGCCAGCAGCCACAGATTGGGTAAATCTGGGGCCAACGTCCTGACTTTC | CASSHRLGKSGANVLTF
- | TRBJ2-1 | TRBD2 | TRBV9 | TGTGCCAGCAGCGCCTCCGGGACTAGCGGCAGTAGGGTCAATGAGCAGTTCTTC | CASSASGTSGSRVNEQFF
- | TRBJ2-2 | - | TRBV5-1 | TGCGCCAGCAGCTTGACGGGAAAAGGCACCGGGGAGCTGTTTTTT | CASSLTGKGTGELFF
- | TRBJ2-7 | TRBD2 | TRBV5-1 | TGCGCCAGCAGCGTCACTAGCGGGGTTCTCTACGAGCAGTACTTC | CASSVTSGVLYEQYF
medium-sized | TRBJ2-4 | TRBD2 | TRBV6-2/TRBV6-3 | TGTGCCAGCAGTTTAGGACTAGCGTCGGACATTCAGTACTTC | CASSLGLASDIQYF
- | TRBJ2-5 | - | TRBV11-2 | TGTGCCAGCAGCTTAGAATCGGAGACCCAGTACTTC | CASSLESETQYF
- | TRBJ2-2 | TRBD1 | TRBV6-1 | TGTGCCAGCAGTGAACTGGGGCACGCAGGGGGATTTACCGGGGAGCTGTTTTTT | CASSELGHAGGFTGELFF
- | TRBJ1-2 | - | TRBV9 | TGTGCCAGCAGCGTAGAGGGGTGGGGGGAGTATGGCTACACCTTC | CASSVEGWGEYGYTF
- | TRBJ2-3 | - | TRBV11-2 | TGTGCCAGCAGCTTAGCCCCGGGGAGCACAGATACGCAGTATTTT | CASSLAPGSTDTQYF
- | TRBJ1-2 | TRBD1 | TRBV30 | TGTGCCTGGAGCCCCCTCGACAGGGACTATGGCTACACCTTC | CAWSPLDRDYGYTF
- | TRBJ2-5 | - | TRBV29-1 | TGCAGCGTTGAATCAGGTGCGGAGACCCAGTACTTC | CSVESGAETQYF
- | TRBJ2-6 | TRBD1 | TRBV27 | TGTGCCAGCAGTTTCTCCGGGACAGGCTTGCTCTCTGGGGCCAACGTCCTGACTTTC | CASSFSGTGLLSGANVLTF
- | TRBJ1-6 | - | TRBV9 | TGTGCCAGCAGCGTAGACACACCCTTCAATTCACCCCTCCACTTT | CASSVDTPFNSPLHF
- | TRBJ2-2 | TRBD2 | TRBV27 | TGTGCCAGCAGGAGGACTAGCGGGGCTGTCAACACCGGGGAGCTGTTTTTT | CASRRTSGAVNTGELFF
- | TRBJ1-1 | - | TRBV5-1 | TGCGCCAGTGGAGATTCCGGCACTGAAGCTTTCTTT | CASGDSGTEAFF
- | TRBJ1-6 | TRBD1 | TRBV5-6 | TGTGCCAGCAGCTCCCCGGGACAGGGAGGCTATAATTCACCCCTCCACTTT | CASSSPGQGGYNSPLHF
- | TRBJ2-7 | - | TRBV2 | TGTGCCAGCAGAGCTCAAAATGCCGGCGAGCAGTACTTC | CASRAQNAGEQYF
- | TRBJ1-2 | - | TRBV4-1 | TGCGCCAGCAGCCAAAAGAGGGCAGGGGCCGACTATGGCTACACCTTC | CASSQKRAGADYGYTF
- | TRBJ2-3 | TRBD2 | TRBV19 | TGTGCCAGTAGTCCTCGGACTAGCGGGGAGGCAGATACGCAGTATTTT | CASSPRTSGEADTQYF
- | TRBJ2-1 | TRBD2 | TRBV6-2/TRBV6-3 | TGTGCCAGCAGTTACAAAGCGGGAGATCTCAGAGTGTCGGATGAGCAGTTCTTC | CASSYKAGDLRVSDEQFF
- | TRBJ2-1 | - | TRBV6-1 | TGTGCCAGCAGTGATCGGGACTCCTCCTACAATGAGCAGTTCTTC | CASSDRDSSYNEQFF
- | TRBJ1-2 | - | TRBV18 | TGTGCCAGCTCACCGAACCTGGACACCGGAAAGTACTATGGCTACACCTTC | CASSPNLDTGKYYGYTF
few | TRBJ1-4 | - | TRBV11-2 | TGTGCCAGCAGCTTAGTCGGGTTGAAACTGTTTTTT | CASSLVGLKLFF
- | TRBJ2-2 | - | TRBV2 | TGTGCCAGCAGTGTTCAGGTTGGCGGGGAGCTGTTTTTT | CASSVQVGGELFF
- | TRBJ1-2 | TRBD1 | TRBV7-2 | TGTGCCAGCAGCCCATACAGACAGGGGGCGAAATTTTACTATGGCTACACCTTC | CASSPYRQGAKFYYGYTF
many | TRBJ2-1 | - | TRBV28 | TGTGCCAGCAGTTCCCCCAGGGACTTTTACAATGAGCAGTTCTTC | CASSSPRDFYNEQFF
few | TRBJ2-3 | TRBD2 | TRBV20-1 | TGCAGTGCTAGTGCTAGCGGGCGGGATACGCAGTATTTT | CSASASGRDTQYF
- | TRBJ1-1 | - | TRBV2 | TGTGCCAGCAGTCCGACAGCCCAGAACACTGAAGCTTTCTTT | CASSPTAQNTEAFF
- | TRBJ1-5 | - | TRBV19 | TGTGCCAGTAGTATTTTTGGAGGGAGTGGGCAGCCCCAGCATTTT | CASSIFGGSGQPQHF
- | TRBJ2-1 | - | TRBV9 | TGTGCCAGCAGCGTAGGAGGGTATGAGCAGTTCTTC | CASSVGGYEQFF
- | TRBJ2-3 | - | TRBV6-1 | TGTGCCAGCAGTTCAGGAGATACGCAGTATTTT | CASSSGDTQYF
- | TRBJ2-4 | TRBD2 | TRBV7-8 | TGTGCCAGCAGCTTAGCGGGGGTGGCGGGAGGAGCCAAAAACATTCAGTACTTC | CASSLAGVAGGAKNIQYF
- | TRBJ2-7 | - | TRBV6-5 | TGTGCCAGCATTGTACAGGCAGGGTACGAGCAGTACTTC | CASIVQAGYEQYF
few | TRBJ2-1 | TRBD1 | TRBV18 | TGTGCCAGCTCACGGGGACAGGGAAAAATTAGTGAGCAGTTCTTC | CASSRGQGKISEQFF
- | TRBJ2-3 | - | TRBV9 | TGTGCCAGCAGCGCTGGGGGGACAGATACGCAGTATTTT | CASSAGGTDTQYF
- | TRBJ1-6 | TRBD1 | TRBV18 | TGTGCCAGCTCACCTCCCGGGACAGGGGGCGCGGTATCACCCCTCCACTTT | CASSPPGTGGAVSPLHF
- | TRBJ1-6 | - | TRBV9 | TGTGCCAGCAGCGTAGACCCATATATCCAGGGTGCGTATTCACCCCTCCACTTT | CASSVDPYIQGAYSPLHF
- | TRBJ1-5 | TRBD1 | TRBV2 | TGTGCCAGCAGACAGGGGGCTAGCAATCAGCCCCAGCATTTT | CASRQGASNQPQHF
once | TRBJ2-5 | TRBD2 | TRBV4-2 | TGTGCCAGCAGCCAAGGACTAGCTCAACAAGAGACCCAGTACTTC | CASSQGLAQQETQYF
- | TRBJ1-1 | - | TRBV2 | TGTGCCAGCAGCGGACGGGGGGGGAACACTGAAGCTTTCTTT | CASSGRGGNTEAFF